This T cell receptor (beta chain) was recorded in a study of blood T cell repertoires in COVID-19. In the original processing: Amplification with reference gene primers provided the estimates of nucleated cell counts. Assay used: immunoSEQ multiplex PCR; TCRdb lists only in-frame clones, some missing. The V and J calls and clone size come from that table; D and trimming were worked out from the DNA. The table lists about 180,000 clones, approximately 88% of them singletons, with 6.5% to 8.5% in the top ten. This CDR3 region has 12 residues. Trimming shortened V by 9 bases and J by 8 bases, and 14 bases separated the two germline ends. Germline CDR1 reads LNHDA; CDR2 reads SQIVND (reference sequence). This clone was seen only once.

The clonotype comes from a woman between 40 and 55 years old with COVID-19, enrolled during active disease. The sequencing sample was made of peripheral blood. This chain links TRBV19 with TRBJ2-1, with a weak D call TRBD2 (6 bases). In DNA form, the CDR3 reads TGTGCCAGCTCACTAGCCTATCATGAGCAGTTCTTC. This encodes CASSLAYHEQFF.